These 30 T cell receptor beta chains originate from one sample sequenced in a study of blood T cell repertoires in COVID-19 (dated by TCRdb to about 2020). Libraries were made using the immunoSEQ multiplex PCR assay. TCRdb limited this immuneACCESS table to in-frame rearrangements with V and J called. A share of clones is missing; checked studies link under half to unresolved V genes, and the rest is unexplained. A total of some 85,000 clones appear in this sample, 80% to 90% of them only once. The ten largest account for more than 8% of the sample. Material: peripheral blood. These receptors all come from a man aged 50-59 years with acute or convalescent COVID-19.

This rearrangement joins TRBV5-6 to TRBJ1-1; no firm D call. Germline CDR1 SGHDT, CDR2 YYEEEE. The CDR3 extends over 15 amino acids. Trimming removed 0 bases from V and 0 bases from J, with 9 bases in between. CDR3 amino acids: CASSLDAAMNTEAFF. The CDR3 DNA follows: TGTGCCAGCAGCTTGGATGCAGCGATGAACACTGAAGCTTTCTTT.

This clone is a singleton in its sample. The chain uses TRBV6-1 and TRBJ1-6; D is unresolved. V lost 8 bases, J lost 3 bases, and 17 bases lay in between. The CDR3 consists of 16 residues. The germline V gene encodes CDR1 MNHNS and CDR2 SASEGT. The CDR3 sequence is CASCASGPFYNSPLHF. CDR3 sequence (DNA): TGTGCCAGCTGTGCCAGCGGGCCCTTCTATAATTCACCCCTCCACTTT.

The chain carries TRBV6-5 and TRBJ2-7, with D unclear. Germline assignment: CDR1 MNHEY and CDR2 SVGAGI. This CDR3 spans 13 amino acids. V shed 6 bases and J shed 4 bases, with 13 bases lying between them. In DNA form, the CDR3 reads TGTGCCAGCAGAACAAATCTTAAATACGAGCAGTACTTC. Protein product: CASRTNLKYEQYF.

The sample holds a few counts of this clone. This chain joins TRBV4-2 and TRBJ1-1; no firm D call. The CDR3 is 13 residues long. Looked up from germline, CDR1 is LGHNA and CDR2 is YNFKEQ. V lost 0 bases and J 2 bases, leaving 4 bases between the germline ends. CDR3 region: CASSQELNTEAFF. CDR3 in DNA: TGTGCCAGCAGCCAAGAATTAAACACTGAAGCTTTCTTT.

The chain joins TRBV28 to TRBJ1-5, with 7 bases identical to TRBD1. This CDR3 contains 14 residues. Unmatched junction bases numbered 0, after V lost 3 bases and J lost 1 base. Germline lookup yields CDR1 MDHEN and CDR2 SYDVKM. The CDR3 bases are TGTGCCAGCAGTTTCAGGGGGAGCAATCAGCCCCAGCATTTT. This encodes CASSFRGSNQPQHF.

This clone was detected only a few times. The chain uses TRBV5-6 and TRBJ1-1; 10 positions match TRBD1. V was clipped by 3 bases and J by 3 bases; unmatched bases: 5. CDR3 length: 15 residues. From germline, CDR1 is SGHDT and CDR2 YYEEEE. CDR3 amino acids: CASSSTGGADTEAFF. Here the CDR3 DNA reads TGTGCCAGCAGCTCGACAGGGGGCGCAGACACTGAAGCTTTCTTT.

This chain joins TRBV9 and TRBJ1-2, with TRBD1 matching over 7 bases. Germline V lookup: CDR1 SGDLS, CDR2 YYNGEE. The CDR3 contains 15 residues. Trimming took 3 bases from V and 6 from J; bases not matched to a gene: 11. CDR3 DNA sequence: TGTGCCAGCAGCGCCCGTACAGGGGTTCTGCATGGCTACACCTTC. Translating gives CASSARTGVLHGYTF. The full variable domain, in which reference TRBV9 and TRBJ1-2 provide the parts outside the CDR3, is DSGVTQTPKHLITATGQRVTLRCSPRSGDLSVYWYQQSLDQGLQFLIQYYNGEERAKGNILERFSAQQFPDLHSELNLSSLELGDSALYFCASSARTGVLHGYTFGSGTRLTVV.

The chain recombines TRBV5-5 with TRBJ2-1; 9 bases map to TRBD1. The CDR3 has 17 amino acids. J gave up 3 bases and V 4 bases, and 11 bases lay outside the gene matches. The germline gives CDR1 SGHKS, CDR2 YYEKEE (reference sequence). CDR3 DNA sequence: TGTGCCAGCAGCACAAGATTCCGGGACAGGGTCTACAATGAGCAGTTCTTC. Protein sequence: CASSTRFRDRVYNEQFF. The whole variable domain, filled in from reference TRBV5-5 and TRBJ2-1, reads DAGVTQSPTHLIKTRGQQVTLRCSPISGHKSVSWYQQVLGQGPQFIFQYYEKEERGRGNFPDRFSARQFPNYSSELNVNALLLGDSALYLCASSTRFRDRVYNEQFFGPGTRLTVL.

This chain joins TRBV7-3 and TRBJ2-2; 12 nucleotides line up with TRBD1. The CDR3 totals 16 residues. Per germline, CDR1 SGHTA and CDR2 FQGTGA. V was pared by 5 bases and J by 6 bases, with 7 bases of the junction left unmatched. The CDR3 coding sequence is TGTGCCAGCAGCGCAGCCGGGACAGGGGGCTCCGGGGAGCTGTTTTTT. This gives the protein CASSAAGTGGSGELFF.

This chain uses TRBV7-3 with TRBJ2-1; weak D call: TRBD2 (7 bases). The V end was cut by 5 bases, the J end by 0 bases, with 14 bases between. This CDR3 region has 16 residues. Germline CDR1 is SGHTA and CDR2 is FQGTGA. CDR3 region: CASSVSRGPSYNEQFF. Here the CDR3 DNA reads TGTGCCAGCAGCGTCTCGCGGGGGCCCTCCTACAATGAGCAGTTCTTC.

The chain recombines TRBV4-2 with TRBJ1-1; no reliable D call. The CDR3 has 16 amino acids. The V gene lost 0 bases and the J gene lost 2 bases, with 13 bases spanning the gap. Germline V lookup: CDR1 LGHNA, CDR2 YNFKEQ. In nucleotides, the CDR3 is TGTGCCAGCAGCCAAGATGGGGAGCGGGCAAACACTGAAGCTTTCTTT. Translation: CASSQDGERANTEAFF.

J is TRBJ2-5 and V is TRBV11-3, with 10 positions matching TRBD2. The junction had 2 bases not matched to a gene; V was cut back by 1 base and J by 3 bases. Germline CDR1 and CDR2: SGHNT and YENEEA. This CDR3 has 15 amino acids. The CDR3 spells CASSLGGLAEETQYF. DNA of the CDR3: TGTGCCAGCAGCTTAGGAGGACTAGCGGAAGAGACCCAGTACTTC.

This rearrangement joins TRBV27 to TRBJ1-5, with a weak D call TRBD1 (6 bases). The germline CDR1 and CDR2 sequences are MNHEY and SMNVEV (reference sequence). CDR3 length: 18 residues. Trimming pared 9 bases from V and 0 bases from J, leaving 24 bases between. The CDR3 here is CASSSRQGREYSNQPQHF. The CDR3 DNA is TGTGCCAGTTCCAGCAGGCAGGGGCGCGAGTATAGCAATCAGCCCCAGCATTTT.

The V and J genes are TRBV19 and TRBJ2-1; a weak D match, TRBD2 (6 bases). Trimming stripped 5 bases from V and 0 bases from J, with 11 bases between. The CDR3 sequence is 15 residues long. From germline, CDR1 is LNHDA and CDR2 SQIVND (reference sequence). CDR3 loop: CASSVSGSSYNEQFF. DNA of the CDR3: TGTGCCAGTAGTGTTAGCGGCAGCTCCTACAATGAGCAGTTCTTC.

The chain has TRBV7-6 and TRBJ1-1; D unresolved. This CDR3 comprises 13 residues. The germline V gene encodes CDR1 SGHVS and CDR2 FNYEAQ. Trimming took 5 bases from V and 5 from J, leaving 12 bases between them. Here the CDR3 reads CASSEQRGTEAFF. CDR3 in DNA: TGTGCCAGCAGCGAACAGCGAGGGACTGAAGCTTTCTTT.

The chain combines TRBV6-5 with TRBJ2-5; a weak D match, TRBD2 (5 bases). From germline, CDR1 is MNHEY and CDR2 SVGAGI. The CDR3 runs 16 residues. The ends were cut back, 0 bases at V and 2 bases at J, with 13 bases in the middle. The CDR3 region is CASSYSRGSIQETQYF. The CDR3 nucleotides are TGTGCCAGCAGTTACTCGAGAGGGTCCATTCAAGAGACCCAGTACTTC.

The chain uses TRBV7-6 and TRBJ1-4, with D possibly being TRBD1 (6 bases). In germline, CDR1 is SGHVS, CDR2 FNYEAQ. The length of the CDR3 is 16 residues. The V and J ends lost 0 bases and 4 bases respectively, with 12 bases between them. CDR3 nucleotide sequence: TGTGCCAGCAGCTTAGCGCGGGGGGGGCTTAATGAAAAACTGTTTTTT. Translating gives CASSLARGGLNEKLFF. The variable domain in full, with the rest retrieved from reference TRBV7-6 and TRBJ1-4, is GAGVSQSPRYKVTKRGQDVALRCDPISGHVSLYWYRQALGQGPEFLTYFNYEAQQDKSGLPNDRFSAERPEGSISTLTIQRTEQRDSAMYRCASSLARGGLNEKLFFGSGTQLSVL.

Turning to this clone: A read error may produce the germline difference seen at one junction end. CDR3 sequence: CASSFPNPTGSDVF. CDR3 coding DNA: TGTGCCAGCAGCTTTCCCAACCCTACAGGGTCGGATGTCTTT. The chain links TRBV7-2 to TRBJ1-1; TRBD1 might be the D (6 bases). CDR1 is SGHTA, CDR2 FQGNSA, per germline. The CDR3 is 14 residues long.

The J gene is TRBJ2-7, the V gene TRBV3-1 (or the pseudogene TRBV3-2); D might be TRBD2 (6 bases). From germline, CDR1 is LGHDT and CDR2 YNNKEL (reference sequence). The CDR3 length is 15 residues. Trimming removed 4 bases from V and 5 bases from J, with 18 bases in between. In nucleotides, the CDR3 is TGTGCCAGCAGCCCAACCTCCGGGAGTATCCACGAGCAGTACGTC. Translating it yields CASSPTSGSIHEQYV.

The V and J genes are TRBV7-3 and TRBJ1-2; 10 bases are a match to TRBD1. CDR1 and CDR2 (germline): SGHTA, FQGTGA. CDR3 size: 14 residues. The V and J ends lost 5 bases and 6 bases, in that order; junction bases with no gene match: 6. CDR3 loop: CASSVPGTGDGYTF. The CDR3 DNA sequence: TGTGCCAGCAGCGTACCCGGGACAGGGGATGGCTACACCTTC.

The chain combines TRBV20-1 with TRBJ1-2; D unclear. The V end was cut by 3 bases, the J end by 7 bases, with 15 bases between. Germline CDR1 reads DFQATT; CDR2 reads SNEGSKA (reference sequence). The CDR3 covers 13 residues. CDR3 sequence reads: CSASLAGSSGYTF. CDR3 nucleotides: TGCAGTGCTAGTTTAGCGGGCTCCTCTGGCTACACCTTC.

The V call is TRBV3-1 (or the pseudogene TRBV3-2), the J call TRBJ2-2; 12 bases fit TRBD2. Per germline, CDR1 LGHDT and CDR2 YNNKEL (reference sequence). The CDR3 has 18 residues. The J segment lost 2 bases and the V segment lost 4 bases, leaving 8 bases of the junction unmatched. The DNA of the CDR3 is TGTGCCAGCAGCCTCGGACTAGCGGGGTCCTATAACACCGGGGAGCTGTTTTTT. Its translation: CASSLGLAGSYNTGELFF.

The genes are TRBV5-6 and TRBJ1-3; perhaps TRBD1 as D (6 bases). Germline V CDR1 and CDR2: SGHDT, YYEEEE. Trimming removed 2 bases at V and 2 bases at J, with 11 bases between. This CDR3 has 15 amino acids. The CDR3 here is CASSLQGFAGNTIYF. The CDR3, as DNA: TGTGCCAGCAGCTTACAGGGCTTTGCTGGAAACACCATATATTTT.

The sample holds one count of this clone. V and J are TRBV4-2 and TRBJ1-3, with TRBD1 matching over 9 bases. V lost 0 bases to trimming and J lost 4 bases; unmatched junction nucleotides: 7. The CDR3 spans 17 residues. Germline V lookup: CDR1 LGHNA, CDR2 YNFKEQ. The CDR3 nucleotides read TGTGCCAGCAGCCAAGATTTGGGACAGGGCTCCGGAAACACCATATATTTT. It is translated as CASSQDLGQGSGNTIYF.

This clone came up a few times. The gene calls are TRBV2 and TRBJ1-6; a weak D match, TRBD1 (5 bases). CDR3 size: 15 residues. Germline lookup yields CDR1 SNHLY and CDR2 FYNNEI. Trimming pared 4 bases from V and 6 bases from J, leaving 13 bases between. The CDR3 coding sequence is TGTGCCAGCAGTGGGACCAGGGAGGGTAATTCACCCCTCCACTTT. Translated: CASSGTREGNSPLHF.

J is TRBJ1-2 and V is TRBV30, with TRBD1 as a possible D gene (5 bases). CDR3 size: 13 residues. Trimming cost V 4 bases and J 6 bases, with 15 bases left between them. Per germline, CDR1 GTSNPN and CDR2 SVGIG (reference sequence). This CDR3 is CAWTIRGRDGYTF. CDR3 in DNA: TGTGCCTGGACAATTAGGGGTAGAGATGGCTACACCTTC.

This chain connects TRBV5-4 to TRBJ2-3; TRBD1 matches 9 bases. The CDR3 spans 15 residues. The germline gives CDR1 SGHNT, CDR2 YYREEE (reference sequence). V was pared by 5 bases and J by 4 bases, with 8 bases of the junction left unmatched. CDR3 residues: CASSLPDRGADTQYF. The DNA of the CDR3 is TGTGCCAGCAGTCTGCCGGACAGGGGAGCAGATACGCAGTATTTT.

This chain uses TRBV19 with TRBJ2-5, with TRBD2 matching over 9 bases. The CDR3 covers 14 residues. Germline loops: CDR1 LNHDA, CDR2 SQIVND (reference sequence). V was clipped by 6 bases and J by 4 bases; unmatched bases: 6. The CDR3 DNA reads TGTGCCAGTAGATTCGCGGGGGGGATAGAGACCCAGTACTTC. The encoded protein is CASRFAGGIETQYF.

The chain carries TRBV5-4 and TRBJ2-7; D is perhaps TRBD1 (6 bases). Germline assignment: CDR1 SGHNT and CDR2 YYREEE (reference sequence). V gave up 0 bases and J gave up 4 bases, with 23 bases separating them. The CDR3 covers 18 residues. The CDR3: CASSLGTIGAGAGYEQYF. DNA of the CDR3: TGTGCCAGCAGCTTGGGAACCATAGGGGCAGGGGCTGGTTACGAGCAGTACTTC.

The chain is built from TRBV28 and TRBJ1-4; possible D gene TRBD1, 5 bases. Per germline, CDR1 MDHEN and CDR2 SYDVKM. The CDR3 loop spans 14 amino acids. V dropped 1 base and J dropped 8 bases, with 11 bases sitting between them. DNA of the CDR3: TGTGCCAGCAGTTTATCGGGGGAGTGGGAAAAACTGTTTTTT. Amino acids: CASSLSGEWEKLFF.